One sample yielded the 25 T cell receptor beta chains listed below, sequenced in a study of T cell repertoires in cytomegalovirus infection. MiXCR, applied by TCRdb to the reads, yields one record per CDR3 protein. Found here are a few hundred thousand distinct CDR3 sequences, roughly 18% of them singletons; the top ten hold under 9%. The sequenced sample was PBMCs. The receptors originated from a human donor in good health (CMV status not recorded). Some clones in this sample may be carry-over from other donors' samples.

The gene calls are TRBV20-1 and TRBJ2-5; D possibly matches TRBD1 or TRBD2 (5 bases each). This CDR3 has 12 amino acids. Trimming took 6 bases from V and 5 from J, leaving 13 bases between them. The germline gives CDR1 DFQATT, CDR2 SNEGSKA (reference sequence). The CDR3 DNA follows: TGCAGTGCATCGACCTGGGGGGAGACCCAGTACTTC. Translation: CSASTWGETQYF.

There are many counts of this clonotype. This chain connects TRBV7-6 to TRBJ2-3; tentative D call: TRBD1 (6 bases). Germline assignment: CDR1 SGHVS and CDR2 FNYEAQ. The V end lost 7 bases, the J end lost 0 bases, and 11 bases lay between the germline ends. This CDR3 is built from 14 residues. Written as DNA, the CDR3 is TGTGCCAGCAAAAAGGACAGTAGCACAGATACGCAGTATTTT. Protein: CASKKDSSTDTQYF.

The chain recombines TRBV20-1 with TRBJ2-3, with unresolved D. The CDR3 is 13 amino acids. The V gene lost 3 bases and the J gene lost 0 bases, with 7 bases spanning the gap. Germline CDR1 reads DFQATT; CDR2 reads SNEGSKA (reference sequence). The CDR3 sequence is CSASDRSTDTQYF. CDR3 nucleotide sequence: TGCAGTGCTAGTGACCGGAGCACAGATACGCAGTATTTT.

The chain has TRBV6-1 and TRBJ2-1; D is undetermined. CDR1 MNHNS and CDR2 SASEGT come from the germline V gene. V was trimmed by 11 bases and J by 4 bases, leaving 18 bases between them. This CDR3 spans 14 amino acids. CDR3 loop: CASQTRQLYNEQFF. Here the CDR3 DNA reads TGTGCCTCCCAGACCCGGCAGCTTTACAATGAGCAGTTCTTC.

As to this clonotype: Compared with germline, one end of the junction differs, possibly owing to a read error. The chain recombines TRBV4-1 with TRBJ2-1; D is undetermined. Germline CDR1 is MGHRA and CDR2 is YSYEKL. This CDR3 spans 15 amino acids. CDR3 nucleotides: TGTGCCAGCAGCCAAGATAGGGAAGACGGGAATGAGCAGTTCTTC. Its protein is CASSQDREDGNEQFF.

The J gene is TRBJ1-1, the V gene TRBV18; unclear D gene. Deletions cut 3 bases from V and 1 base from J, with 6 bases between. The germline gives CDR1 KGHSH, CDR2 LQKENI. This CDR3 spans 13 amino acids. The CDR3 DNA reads TGTGCCAGCTCACCTTCGACGAACACTGAAGCTTTCTTT. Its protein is CASSPSTNTEAFF. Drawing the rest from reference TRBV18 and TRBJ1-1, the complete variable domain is NAGVMQNPRHLVRRRGQEARLRCSPMKGHSHVYWYRQLPEEGLKFMVYLQKENIIDESGMPKERFSAEFPKEGPSILRIQQVVRGDSAAYFCASSPSTNTEAFFGQGTRLTVV.

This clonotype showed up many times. CDR3 amino acids: CASSLGQGNFYEQYF. CDR3 nucleotide sequence: TGTGCCAGCAGCTTGGGACAGGGGAATTTCTACGAGCAGTACTTC. The genes are TRBV7-6 and TRBJ2-7; 10 nucleotides line up with TRBD1. The germline V gene has CDR1 SGHVS and CDR2 FNYEAQ. V shed 3 bases, J shed 3 bases, and the junction held 5 bases outside the gene matches. The CDR3 totals 15 residues.

The CDR3 protein is CASSSTGQGYGYTF. The CDR3 nucleotides are TGTGCCAGCAGCTCGACTGGACAGGGTTATGGCTACACCTTC. The gene calls are TRBV5-6 and TRBJ1-2; TRBD1 aligns across 8 bases. The CDR3 extends over 14 amino acids. The V gene end was trimmed by 3 bases and the J gene end by 5 bases; junction bases not matched to a gene: 6. Germline V CDR1 and CDR2: SGHDT, YYEEEE.

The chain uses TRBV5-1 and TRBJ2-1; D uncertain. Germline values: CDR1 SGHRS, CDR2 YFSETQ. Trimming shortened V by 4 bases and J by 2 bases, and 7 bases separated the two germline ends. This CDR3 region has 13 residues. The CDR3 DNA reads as TGCGCCAGCAGCCCCCTTACCTACAATGAGCAGTTCTTC. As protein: CASSPLTYNEQFF.

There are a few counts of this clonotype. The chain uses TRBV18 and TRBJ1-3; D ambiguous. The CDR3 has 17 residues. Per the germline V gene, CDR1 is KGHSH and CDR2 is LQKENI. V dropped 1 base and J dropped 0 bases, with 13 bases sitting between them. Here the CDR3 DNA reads TGTGCCAGCTCACCACTTGTCCCGGGTAACTCTGGAAACACCATATATTTT. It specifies CASSPLVPGNSGNTIYF. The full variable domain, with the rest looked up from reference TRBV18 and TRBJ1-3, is NAGVMQNPRHLVRRRGQEARLRCSPMKGHSHVYWYRQLPEEGLKFMVYLQKENIIDESGMPKERFSAEFPKEGPSILRIQQVVRGDSAAYFCASSPLVPGNSGNTIYFGEGSWLTVV.

The CDR3 region is CASSRLTSNYGYTF. In nucleotides, the CDR3 is TGTGCCAGCAGCCGTCTCACATCTAACTATGGCTACACCTTC. This chain links TRBV12-3 or TRBV12-4 with TRBJ1-2; no reliable D call. CDR3 length: 14 residues. V was trimmed by 6 bases and J by 0 bases, leaving 11 bases between them.

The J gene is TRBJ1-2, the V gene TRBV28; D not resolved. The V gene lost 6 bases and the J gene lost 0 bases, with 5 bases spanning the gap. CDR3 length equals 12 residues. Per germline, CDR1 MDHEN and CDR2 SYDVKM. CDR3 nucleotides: TGTGCCAGCAGAATAGCTAACTATGGCTACACCTTC. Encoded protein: CASRIANYGYTF.

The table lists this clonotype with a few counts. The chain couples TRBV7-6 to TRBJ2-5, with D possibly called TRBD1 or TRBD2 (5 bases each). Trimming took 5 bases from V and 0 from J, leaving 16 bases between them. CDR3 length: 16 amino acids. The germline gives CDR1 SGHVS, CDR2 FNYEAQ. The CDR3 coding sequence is TGTGCCAGCAGCCATCGCCGGGGCAGATACCAAGAGACCCAGTACTTC. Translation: CASSHRRGRYQETQYF.

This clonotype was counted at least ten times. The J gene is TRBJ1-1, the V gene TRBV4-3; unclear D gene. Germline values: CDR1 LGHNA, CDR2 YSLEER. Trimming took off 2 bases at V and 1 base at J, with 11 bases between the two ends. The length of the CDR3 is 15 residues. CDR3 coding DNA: TGCGCCAGCAGCCAATACAATTTCGAGAACACTGAAGCTTTCTTT. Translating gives CASSQYNFENTEAFF.

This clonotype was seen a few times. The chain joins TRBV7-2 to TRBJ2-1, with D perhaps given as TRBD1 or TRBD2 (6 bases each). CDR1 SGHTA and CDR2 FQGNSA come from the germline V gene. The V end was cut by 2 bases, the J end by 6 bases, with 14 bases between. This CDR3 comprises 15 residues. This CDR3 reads CASSLRGVGSNEQFF. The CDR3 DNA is TGTGCCAGCAGCTTAAGGGGGGTTGGATCCAATGAGCAGTTCTTC. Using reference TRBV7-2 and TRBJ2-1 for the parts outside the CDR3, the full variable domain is GAGVSQSPSNKVTEKGKDVELRCDPISGHTALYWYRQSLGQGLEFLIYFQGNSAPDKSGLPSDRFSAERTGGSVSTLTIQRTQQEDSAVYLCASSLRGVGSNEQFFGPGTRLTVL.

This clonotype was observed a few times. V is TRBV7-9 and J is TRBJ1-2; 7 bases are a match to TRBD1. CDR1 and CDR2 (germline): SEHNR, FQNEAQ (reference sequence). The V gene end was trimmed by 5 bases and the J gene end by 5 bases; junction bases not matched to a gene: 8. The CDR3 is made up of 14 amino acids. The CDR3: CASSKTGVTYGYTF. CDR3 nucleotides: TGTGCCAGCAGCAAAACAGGGGTTACTTATGGCTACACCTTC.

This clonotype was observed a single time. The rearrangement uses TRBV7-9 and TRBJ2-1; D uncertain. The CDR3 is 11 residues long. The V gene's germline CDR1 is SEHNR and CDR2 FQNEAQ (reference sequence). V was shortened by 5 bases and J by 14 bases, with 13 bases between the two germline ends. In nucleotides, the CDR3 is TGTGCCAGCAGCCTGTCGGCGGCTGAGTTCTTC. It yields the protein CASSLSAAEFF.

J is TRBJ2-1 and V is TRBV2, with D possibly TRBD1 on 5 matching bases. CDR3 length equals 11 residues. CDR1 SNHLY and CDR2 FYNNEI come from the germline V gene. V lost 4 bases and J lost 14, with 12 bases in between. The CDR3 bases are TGTGCCAGCAGTGTTAAGGGGTGGAAGTTCTTC. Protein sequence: CASSVKGWKFF.

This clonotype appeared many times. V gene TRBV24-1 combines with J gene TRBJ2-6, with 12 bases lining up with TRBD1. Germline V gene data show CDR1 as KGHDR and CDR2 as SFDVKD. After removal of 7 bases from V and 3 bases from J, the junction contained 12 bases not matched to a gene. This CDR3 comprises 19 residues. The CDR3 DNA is TGTGCCACCAGCCAACAGACCGGGACAGGGGGCCTTGGGGCCAACGTCCTGACTTTC. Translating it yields CATSQQTGTGGLGANVLTF.

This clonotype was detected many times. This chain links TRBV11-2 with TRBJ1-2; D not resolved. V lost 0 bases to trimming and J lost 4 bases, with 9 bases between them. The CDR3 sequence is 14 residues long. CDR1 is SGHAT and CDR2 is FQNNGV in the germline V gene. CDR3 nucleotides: TGTGCCAGCAGCTTAGACTGGATGACCTATGGCTACACCTTC. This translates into CASSLDWMTYGYTF. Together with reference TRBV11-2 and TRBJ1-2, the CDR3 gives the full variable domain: EAGVAQSPRYKIIEKRQSVAFWCNPISGHATLYWYQQILGQGPKLLIQFQNNGVVDDSQLPKDRFSAERLKGVDSTLKIQPAKLEDSAVYLCASSLDWMTYGYTFGSGTRLTVV.

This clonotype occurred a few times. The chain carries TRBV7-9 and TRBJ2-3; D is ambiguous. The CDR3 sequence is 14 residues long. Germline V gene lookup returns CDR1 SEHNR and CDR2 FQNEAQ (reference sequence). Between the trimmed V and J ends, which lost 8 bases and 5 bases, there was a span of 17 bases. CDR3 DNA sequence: TGTGCCAGCGGCGTATTCCTACTCGGAGATACGCAGTATTTT. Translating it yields CASGVFLLGDTQYF.

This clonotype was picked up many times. CDR3 amino acids: CASSRQGVYEQYF. CDR3 bases: TGTGCCAGCAGCCGACAGGGAGTATACGAGCAGTACTTC. V usage is TRBV12-3 or TRBV12-4 and J usage is TRBJ2-7, with TRBD1 identical over 7 bases. The CDR3 loop spans 13 amino acids. With 6 bases clipped from V and 4 bases from J, the junction kept 6 bases outside the gene matches.

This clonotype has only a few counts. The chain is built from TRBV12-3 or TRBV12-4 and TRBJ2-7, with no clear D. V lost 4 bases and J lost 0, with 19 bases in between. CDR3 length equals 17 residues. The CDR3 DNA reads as TGTGCCAGCAGTTCCCGCCTTAGGACCTCAGGCTCCTACGAGCAGTACTTC. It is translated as CASSSRLRTSGSYEQYF.

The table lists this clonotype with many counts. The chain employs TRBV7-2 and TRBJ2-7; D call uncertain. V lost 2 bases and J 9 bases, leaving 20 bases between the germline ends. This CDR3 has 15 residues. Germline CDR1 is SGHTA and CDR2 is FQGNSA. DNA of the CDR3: TGTGCCAGCAGCTTAAACAGTGTAGGACCTTCGGGGCAGTACTTC. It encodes CASSLNSVGPSGQYF.

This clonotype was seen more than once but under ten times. In DNA form, the CDR3 reads TGTGCCAGCAGCTACTATCGGACGGAGCCCTACGAGCAGTACTTC. Residues: CASSYYRTEPYEQYF. The chain has TRBV11-2 and TRBJ2-7; D is undetermined. Germline V gene lookup returns CDR1 SGHAT and CDR2 FQNNGV. The CDR3 is 15 residues long. The V gene lost 4 bases and the J gene lost 2 bases, with 15 bases spanning the gap.